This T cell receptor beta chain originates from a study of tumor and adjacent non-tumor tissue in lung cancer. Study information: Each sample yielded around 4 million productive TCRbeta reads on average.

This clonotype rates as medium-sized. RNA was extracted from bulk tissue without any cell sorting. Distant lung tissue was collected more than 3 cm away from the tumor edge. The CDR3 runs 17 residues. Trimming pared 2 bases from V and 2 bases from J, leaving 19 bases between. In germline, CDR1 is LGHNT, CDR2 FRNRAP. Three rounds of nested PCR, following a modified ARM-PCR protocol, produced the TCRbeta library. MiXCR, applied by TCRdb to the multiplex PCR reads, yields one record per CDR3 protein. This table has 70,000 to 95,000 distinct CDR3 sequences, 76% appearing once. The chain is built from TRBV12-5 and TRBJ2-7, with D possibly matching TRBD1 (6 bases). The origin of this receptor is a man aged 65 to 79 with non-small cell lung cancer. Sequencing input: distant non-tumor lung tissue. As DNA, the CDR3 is TGTGCTAGTGGTTTGTTCTTGTCAGGGGAAGGAACCTACGAGCAGTACTTC. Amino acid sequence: CASGLFLSGEGTYEQYF.